A single sample gave rise to the 22 T cell receptor beta chains below, sequenced in a study of identical twins. TCRdb independently ran MiXCR on the 5' RACE reads; one entry per CDR3 protein. The table has around 670,000 distinct CDR3 sequences, 6.1% seen once; the top ten hold roughly 1.6%. The sample taken for sequencing was naive T cells sorted from blood. All receptors come from a man aged 18-30 years in good health.

The CDR3 region has the DNA TGTGCCAGCAGCTTGAGGGGTAACCCAGTCCTCCAAGAGACCCAGTACTTC. Protein sequence: CASSLRGNPVLQETQYF. The chain recombines TRBV5-5 with TRBJ2-5, with a possible D match to TRBD1 (5 bases). The CDR3 totals 17 residues. The V and J ends lost 1 base and 1 base respectively, with 17 bases between them. CDR1 SGHKS and CDR2 YYEKEE come from the germline V gene (reference sequence).

In this sample, this clonotype turned up a few times. Written as DNA, the CDR3 is TGCAGCGTGAAGCGGGAGCCCTTTTACGAGCAGTACTTC. Its protein product is CSVKREPFYEQYF. The V call is TRBV29-1, the J call TRBJ2-7, with TRBD2 identical over 8 bases. This CDR3 is built from 13 residues. The germline V gene has CDR1 SQVTM and CDR2 ANQGSEA. The V segment lost 6 bases and the J segment 4 bases; nucleotides outside the gene matches: 8.

The sample holds many counts of this clonotype. The rearrangement joins TRBV6-1 to TRBJ2-2; tentatively, D is TRBD2 (7 bases). V was trimmed by 6 bases and J by 3 bases, leaving 14 bases between them. The germline gives CDR1 MNHNS, CDR2 SASEGT. The CDR3 is made up of 15 amino acids. The DNA of the CDR3 is TGTGCCAGCAGGGGGGGGCACCTCCACACCGGGGAGCTGTTTTTT. Translated, it gives CASRGGHLHTGELFF.

This chain joins TRBV29-1 and TRBJ1-3; the D is unclear. V lost 1 base and J 9 bases, leaving 7 bases between the germline ends. The CDR3 is 11 amino acids. Looked up from germline, CDR1 is SQVTM and CDR2 is ANQGSEA. This CDR3 reads CSVEVARTIYF. CDR3 coding DNA: TGCAGCGTTGAAGTGGCCCGCACCATATATTTT.

Ten or more counts support this clonotype. The chain links TRBV3-1 to TRBJ1-5, with a weak D call TRBD1 (5 bases). This CDR3 contains 15 residues. CDR1 LGHDT and CDR2 YNNKEL come from the germline V gene (reference sequence). Trimming stripped 0 bases from V and 3 bases from J, with 9 bases between. The CDR3 reads CASSQDWGNNQPQHF. CDR3 DNA: TGTGCCAGCAGCCAAGATTGGGGGAACAATCAGCCCCAGCATTTT.

This clonotype was recorded many times. The chain combines TRBV6-1 with TRBJ2-1, with D possibly matching TRBD2 (6 bases). Germline V lookup: CDR1 MNHNS, CDR2 SASEGT. Deletions cut 6 bases from V and 5 bases from J, with 17 bases between. This CDR3 contains 15 residues. The chain's CDR3 is CASRTLRGLDNEQFF. The CDR3 nucleotides are TGTGCCAGCAGAACTCTGCGGGGTCTCGACAATGAGCAGTTCTTC.

This clonotype was counted at least ten times. This chain joins TRBV20-1 and TRBJ2-1; 8 nucleotides line up with TRBD2. The CDR3 is made up of 16 amino acids. V shed 0 bases and J 7 bases; nucleotides not matched to a gene: 11. Germline V lookup: CDR1 DFQATT, CDR2 SNEGSKA (reference sequence). This chain's CDR3 is CSARDFGGTRNNEQFF. The CDR3 DNA reads TGCAGTGCTAGAGACTTCGGGGGGACTAGGAATAATGAGCAGTTCTTC.

This clonotype was seen a few times. The chain combines TRBV27 with TRBJ2-7; D gene ambiguous. Between the trimmed V and J ends, which lost 6 bases and 7 bases, there was a span of 19 bases. CDR1 is MNHEY and CDR2 is SMNVEV in the germline V gene (reference sequence). The CDR3 consists of 14 residues. The CDR3 bases are TGTGCCAGCAGGCAAAATAGAGGCCGCACTGAGCAGTACTTC. It specifies CASRQNRGRTEQYF.

This clonotype was counted at least ten times. The chain employs TRBV28 and TRBJ2-7, with a weak D call TRBD1 (6 bases). The V end lost 5 bases, the J end lost 5 bases, and 13 bases lay between the germline ends. This CDR3 comprises 13 residues. Germline CDR1 is MDHEN and CDR2 is SYDVKM. The CDR3, as DNA: TGTGCCAGCAGTCCAGACAGGTACAACGAGCAGTACTTC. Protein product: CASSPDRYNEQYF.

This clonotype was observed at least ten times. The CDR3 reads CASSQDLPTGRAMEQFF. The CDR3 DNA is TGTGCCAGCAGCCAAGATTTACCAACGGGAAGGGCAATGGAGCAGTTCTTC. The chain has TRBV4-2 and TRBJ2-1; D possibly corresponds to TRBD2 (5 bases). Trimming stripped 0 bases from V and 10 bases from J, with 22 bases between. CDR3 length: 17 amino acids. Germline V gene data show CDR1 as LGHNA and CDR2 as YNFKEQ.

The gene calls are TRBV7-8 and TRBJ1-2; no definite D call. The V gene's germline CDR1 is SGHVS and CDR2 FQNEAQ. The CDR3 covers 16 residues. Trimming pared 1 base from V and 2 bases from J, leaving 14 bases between. CDR3 coding DNA: TGTGCCAGCAGCTTAGGGCAGCCCCTCCCCAACTATGGCTACACCTTC. As protein: CASSLGQPLPNYGYTF.

This clonotype has only a few counts. The chain recombines TRBV7-8 with TRBJ1-5, with D unclear. The germline V gene encodes CDR1 SGHVS and CDR2 FQNEAQ. The CDR3 has 14 amino acids. With 3 bases removed from V and 1 base from J, the gap between germline ends came to 7 bases. The CDR3 loop reads CASSFQRSNQPQHF. The CDR3 DNA reads TGTGCCAGCAGCTTCCAACGGAGCAATCAGCCCCAGCATTTT.

This clonotype appeared a few times. The V and J genes are TRBV11-2 and TRBJ1-6; 7 positions agree with TRBD1. The V gene's germline CDR1 is SGHAT and CDR2 FQNNGV. Losses at the gene ends were 7 bases for V and 10 bases for J; bases not matched to a gene: 13. This CDR3 region has 15 residues. CDR3 in DNA: TGTGCCAGCACTGAAAGGGGGCTACGGGGATCACCCCTCCACTTT. Encoded protein: CASTERGLRGSPLHF. Drawing the rest from reference TRBV11-2 and TRBJ1-6, the complete variable domain is EAGVAQSPRYKIIEKRQSVAFWCNPISGHATLYWYQQILGQGPKLLIQFQNNGVVDDSQLPKDRFSAERLKGVDSTLKIQPAKLEDSAVYLCASTERGLRGSPLHFGNGTRLTVT.

This clonotype was recorded at least ten times. The V gene is TRBV12-5, the J gene TRBJ2-5; no definite D call. CDR3 length equals 13 residues. The germline V gene encodes CDR1 LGHNT and CDR2 FRNRAP. The ends were cut back, 6 bases at V and 5 bases at J, with 13 bases in the middle. The chain's CDR3 is CASGPGAGETQYF. CDR3 bases: TGTGCTAGTGGGCCCGGAGCTGGGGAGACCCAGTACTTC.

This clonotype was found many times. The rearrangement uses TRBV20-1 and TRBJ2-7; D not resolved. V dropped 2 bases and J dropped 5 bases, with 10 bases sitting between them. Per germline, CDR1 DFQATT and CDR2 SNEGSKA (reference sequence). The CDR3 covers 12 residues. The chain's CDR3 is CSARFGPNEQYV. The CDR3 nucleotides are TGCAGTGCTAGATTTGGCCCAAACGAGCAGTACGTC.

This clonotype was detected ten times or more. V is TRBV5-6 and J is TRBJ1-5; 7 bases align to TRBD1. This CDR3 comprises 15 residues. Germline-derived CDR1 and CDR2 are SGHDT and YYEEEE. J gave up 6 bases and V 2 bases, and 8 bases lay outside the gene matches. As DNA, the CDR3 is TGTGCCAGCAGCTTCGGACAGGCCCTAGGTCAGCCCCAGCATTTT. Translation: CASSFGQALGQPQHF.

The V call is TRBV7-9, the J call TRBJ2-3; 7 nucleotides match TRBD2. The CDR3 consists of 16 residues. V shed 3 bases and J 0 bases; nucleotides not matched to a gene: 6. Germline V gene sequence: CDR1 SEHNR, CDR2 FQNEAQ (reference sequence). CDR3 in amino acids: CASSFGASGSTDTQYF. CDR3 DNA sequence: TGTGCCAGCAGCTTTGGAGCTAGCGGCAGCACAGATACGCAGTATTTT.

This clonotype appeared a few times. The rearrangement links TRBV4-2 to TRBJ1-1; D not certain. Trimming shortened V by 2 bases and J by 1 base, and 8 bases separated the two germline ends. The CDR3 covers 14 residues. Germline loops: CDR1 LGHNA, CDR2 YNFKEQ. The CDR3 loop is CASSQFGRNTEAFF. The CDR3 DNA follows: TGTGCCAGCAGCCAATTTGGGAGGAACACTGAAGCTTTCTTT.

This clonotype has just a few counts. This sequence joins TRBV29-1 and TRBJ2-7, with a tentative D call TRBD2 (6 bases). The germline V gene has CDR1 SQVTM and CDR2 ANQGSEA. The CDR3 consists of 11 residues. Trimming removed 5 bases at V and 6 bases at J, with 11 bases between. The CDR3 spells CSVRLGREQYV. The CDR3 nucleotides are TGCAGCGTTCGACTAGGGCGCGAGCAGTACGTC.

This clonotype was seen at least ten times. The V and J genes are TRBV12-3 or TRBV12-4 and TRBJ2-3; 9 nucleotides align to TRBD2. The CDR3 spans 15 residues. The trim removed 8 bases at V and 5 bases at J, leaving 11 bases unmatched. As DNA, the CDR3 is TGTGCCAGCGGGTATATGGCGGGGGGGCTAGATACGCAGTATTTT. Translated: CASGYMAGGLDTQYF.

This chain links TRBV5-4 with TRBJ1-1; D call uncertain. Germline V lookup: CDR1 SGHNT, CDR2 YYREEE (reference sequence). Trimming shortened V by 0 bases and J by 1 base, and 10 bases separated the two germline ends. This CDR3 comprises 15 residues. The CDR3 reads CASSLARGANTEAFF. The CDR3 DNA reads as TGTGCCAGCAGCTTGGCCCGGGGTGCGAACACTGAAGCTTTCTTT.

This clonotype was found many times. The CDR3: CATSSREGTLQETQYF. In DNA, the CDR3 is TGTGCCACCAGCAGCCGGGAGGGGACCCTCCAAGAGACCCAGTACTTC. V gene TRBV15 combines with J gene TRBJ2-5, with 8 bases lining up with TRBD2. The CDR3 extends over 16 amino acids. Germline lookup yields CDR1 LNHNV and CDR2 YYDKDF (reference sequence). The V gene end was trimmed by 3 bases and the J gene end by 1 base; junction bases not matched to a gene: 7.